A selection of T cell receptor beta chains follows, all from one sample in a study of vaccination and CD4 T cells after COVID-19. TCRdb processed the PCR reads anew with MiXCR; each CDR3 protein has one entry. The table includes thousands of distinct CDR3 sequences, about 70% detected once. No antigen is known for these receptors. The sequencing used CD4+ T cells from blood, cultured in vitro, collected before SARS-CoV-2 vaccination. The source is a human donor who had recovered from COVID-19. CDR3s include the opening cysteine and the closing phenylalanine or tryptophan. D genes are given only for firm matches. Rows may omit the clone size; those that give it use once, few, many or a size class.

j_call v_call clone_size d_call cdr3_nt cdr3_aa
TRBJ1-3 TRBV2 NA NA TGTGCCACCGTCGAGGTTAACGAAAACACCATATATTTT CATVEVNENTIYF
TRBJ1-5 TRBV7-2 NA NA TGTGCCAGCAGCCCAGGTCGCAATCAGCCCCAGCATTTT CASSPGRNQPQHF
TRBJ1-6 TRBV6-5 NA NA TGTGCCAGCAGTTACTCGTTTATGGGCCCAGGGGTTCGAAATTCACCCCTCCACTTT CASSYSFMGPGVRNSPLHF
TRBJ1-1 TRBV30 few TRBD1 TGTGCCTGGAGTGGCTCCAGGGGGCAAACTGAAGCTTTCTTT CAWSGSRGQTEAFF
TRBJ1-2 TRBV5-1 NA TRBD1 TGCGCCAGCAGACCGCGGACAGGCGAGAGCCTGCATGGCTACACCTTC CASRPRTGESLHGYTF
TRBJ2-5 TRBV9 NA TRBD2 TGTGCCAGCAGCACGGGGACTAGCGGGAGGGAGAACCAAGAGACCCAGTACTTC CASSTGTSGRENQETQYF
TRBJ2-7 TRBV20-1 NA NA TGCAGTGCCGCCGAGGGAATCTCCTACGAGCAGTACTTC CSAAEGISYEQYF
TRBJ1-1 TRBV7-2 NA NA TGTGCCAGCAGCTTAGGTGGCACTTACACTGAAGCTTTCTTT CASSLGGTYTEAFF
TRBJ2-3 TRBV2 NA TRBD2 TGTGCCAGCAGGGCGGGAGGGCCGGATACGCAGTATTTT CASRAGGPDTQYF
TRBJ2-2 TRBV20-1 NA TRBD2 TGCAGTGCTAGAGACCTAGCGGGAGGAGAGACCGGGGAGCTGTTTTTT CSARDLAGGETGELFF
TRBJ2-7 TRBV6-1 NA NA TGTGCCAGCAGAAGCGGCTACGAGCAGTACTTC CASRSGYEQYF
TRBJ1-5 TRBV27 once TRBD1 TGTGCCAGCAGCTCAGGGGGTATTACTTATAGCAATCAGCCCCAGCATTTT CASSSGGITYSNQPQHF
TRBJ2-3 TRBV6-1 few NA TGTGCCAGCAGTGAAGGGATGCCAGATACGCAGTATTTT CASSEGMPDTQYF
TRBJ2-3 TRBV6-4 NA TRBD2 TGTGCCAGCAGCCCTAGCGGGAGTTCGGAGGCAGATACGCAGTATTTT CASSPSGSSEADTQYF
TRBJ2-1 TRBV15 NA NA TGTGCCACCAGGGACCCCAGCTCCTACAATGAGCAGTTCTTC CATRDPSSYNEQFF
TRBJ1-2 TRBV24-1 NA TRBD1 TGTGCCACCAGTGATCCGACAGGGGATTATGGCTACACCTTC CATSDPTGDYGYTF
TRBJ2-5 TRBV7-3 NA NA TGTGCCAGCAGCTTAAGGATGGGGGAGACCCAGTACTTC CASSLRMGETQYF
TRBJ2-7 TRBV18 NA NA TGTGCCAGCTCACCATCGGTGGCCGAGCAGTACTTC CASSPSVAEQYF
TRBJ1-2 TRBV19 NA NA TGTGCCAGTAGTATAGCGGTTACGGTCTATGGCTACACCTTC CASSIAVTVYGYTF
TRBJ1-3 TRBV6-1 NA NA TGTGCCAGCAACCTCGACGGTGGGGGTTTGAATGGAAACACCATATATTTT CASNLDGGGLNGNTIYF
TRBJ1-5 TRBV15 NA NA TGTGCCACCAGCAGAGAGGGACGGCACAATCAGCCCCAGCATTTT CATSREGRHNQPQHF
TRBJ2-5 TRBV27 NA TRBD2 TGTGCCAGCAGTTCCTCTAGCGGGAGGTTCGGGACCCAGTACTTC CASSSSSGRFGTQYF
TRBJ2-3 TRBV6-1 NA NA TGTGCCAGCAGCGAGGGACGTACTGCAGTGCCTAGCACAGATACGCAGTATTTT CASSEGRTAVPSTDTQYF
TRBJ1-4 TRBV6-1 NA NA TGTGCCAGCAGTAGGGCCGATGAAAAACTGTTTTTT CASSRADEKLFF
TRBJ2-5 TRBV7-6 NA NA TGTGCCAGCAGCTTACGTCTAGCCGGGGAGACCCAGTACTTC CASSLRLAGETQYF
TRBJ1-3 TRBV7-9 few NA TGTGCCAGCAGCTCTCCGGGCGCCGGGAACACCATATATTTT CASSSPGAGNTIYF
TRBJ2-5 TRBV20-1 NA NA TGCAGTGCCCCCACGTTGGGGGAGACCCAGTACTTC CSAPTLGETQYF
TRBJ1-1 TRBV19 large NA TGTGCCAGTAGCCACCCATACGGGAGTACTGAAGCTTTCTTT CASSHPYGSTEAFF
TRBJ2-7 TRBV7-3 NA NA TGTGCCAGCAGCTTACCTCTTTCCTTCACCTACGAGCAGTACTTC CASSLPLSFTYEQYF
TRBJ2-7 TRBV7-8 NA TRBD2 TGTGCCAGCAGCTTATCCCTTACTAGCGGGAGTAGCTCCTACGAGCAGTACTTC CASSLSLTSGSSSYEQYF
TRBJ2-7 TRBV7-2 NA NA TGTGCCAGCAGCCAGGGCGGGGACCCCTTCTACGAGCAGTACTTC CASSQGGDPFYEQYF
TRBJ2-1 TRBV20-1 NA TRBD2 TGCAGTGCAATGAGCGGGATGGGAGTCAATGAGCAGTTCTTC CSAMSGMGVNEQFF
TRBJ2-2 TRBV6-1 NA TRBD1 TGTGCCAGCAGAAGACAGGGGGCCGGGGAGCTGTTTTTT CASRRQGAGELFF
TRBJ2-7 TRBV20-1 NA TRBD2 TGCAGTGCTCCCGGACTAGCGGTAGGCTCCTACGAGCAGTACTTC CSAPGLAVGSYEQYF
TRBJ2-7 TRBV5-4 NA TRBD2 TGTGCCAGCAGATCGGGACTAGCAGATAACTACGAGCAGTACTTC CASRSGLADNYEQYF
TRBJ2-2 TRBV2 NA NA TGTGCCAGCAATACGGGAGTTGTCCGGGAGCTGTTTTTT CASNTGVVRELFF
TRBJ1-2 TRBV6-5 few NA TGTGCCAGCAGTTACAGAGGGACCTATGGCTACACCTTC CASSYRGTYGYTF
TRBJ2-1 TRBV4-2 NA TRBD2 TGTGCCAGCAGCCCCTATACTAGCGGGAGGGCTGGAAATGAGCAGTTCTTC CASSPYTSGRAGNEQFF
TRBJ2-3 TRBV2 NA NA TGTGCCAGCAGCGAACTTGGGCTAAACACAGATACGCAGTATTTT CASSELGLNTDTQYF
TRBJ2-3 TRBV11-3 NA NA TGTGCCAGCAGCTTAACGGGAGGCACAGATACGCAGTATTTT CASSLTGGTDTQYF
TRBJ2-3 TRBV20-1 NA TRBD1 TGCAGTGCTAGCTTTGGACAGGGGGTCTCAGATACGCAGTATTTT CSASFGQGVSDTQYF
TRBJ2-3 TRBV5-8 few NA TGTGCCAGCAGAAAGGACCGGAGTAGGGCAGATACGCAGTATTTT CASRKDRSRADTQYF